A selection of T cell receptor beta chains follows, all from one sample in a study of blood T cell repertoires in COVID-19. Assay used: immunoSEQ multiplex PCR; TCRdb lists only in-frame clones, some missing. This sample has 500,000 to 600,000 clones, with roughly nine tenths found just once. The specimen sequenced was peripheral blood. All receptors derive from a woman between 50 and 59 years old with COVID-19, enrolled during active disease. Both conserved end residues are part of each CDR3. A D gene is named only where the DNA matches it firmly. Only part of the rows carry a size: once, few, many, or a class if the clone is expanded.

D: TRBD2
size: -
V: TRBV5-4
J: TRBJ2-7
CDR3: CASSLQLAGAEQYF
DNA: TGTGCCAGCAGCTTACAACTAGCGGGGGCCGAGCAGTACTTC

D: TRBD1
size: -
V: TRBV5-5
J: TRBJ2-3
CDR3: CASNRPGQGSNTQYF
DNA: TGTGCCAGCAACAGGCCGGGACAGGGGAGCAATACGCAGTATTTT

D: -
size: -
V: TRBV30
J: TRBJ2-5
CDR3: CAWSGAFQETQYF
DNA: TGTGCCTGGAGTGGAGCCTTCCAAGAGACCCAGTACTTC

D: TRBD2
size: -
V: TRBV3-1/TRBV3-2
J: TRBJ2-1
CDR3: CASSLPGQRGPYTEQFF
DNA: TGTGCCAGCAGCCTTCCCGGACAGCGGGGGCCCTACACTGAGCAGTTCTTC

D: TRBD1
size: -
V: TRBV6-5
J: TRBJ1-2
CDR3: CASSYRQGSNYGYTF
DNA: TGTGCCAGCAGTTACAGACAGGGGTCTAACTATGGCTACACCTTC

D: TRBD1
size: -
V: TRBV7-9
J: TRBJ1-2
CDR3: CASSPTGGILNFGYTF
DNA: TGTGCCAGCAGCCCGACAGGGGGCATCCTCAATTTTGGCTACACCTTC

D: TRBD1
size: -
V: TRBV7-2
J: TRBJ2-2
CDR3: CASSLGQGITGELFF
DNA: TGTGCCAGCAGCTTAGGACAGGGGATCACCGGGGAGCTGTTTTTT

D: TRBD1
size: -
V: TRBV28
J: TRBJ1-2
CDR3: CATKGQIYGYTF
DNA: TGTGCCACTAAGGGACAGATCTATGGCTACACCTTC

D: -
size: -
V: TRBV9
J: TRBJ1-1
CDR3: CASSLQGFDTEAFF
DNA: TGTGCCAGCAGCTTACAGGGTTTCGACACTGAAGCTTTCTTT

D: -
size: -
V: TRBV3-1/TRBV3-2
J: TRBJ1-1
CDR3: CASSQDLGNTEAFF
DNA: TGTGCCAGCAGCCAAGATCTGGGCAACACTGAAGCTTTCTTT

D: -
size: -
V: TRBV3-1/TRBV3-2
J: TRBJ1-1
CDR3: CASRSPGTEAFF
DNA: TGTGCCAGCAGGTCACCCGGGACAGAAGCTTTCTTT

D: -
size: -
V: TRBV24-1
J: TRBJ2-2
CDR3: CATSAWGGNTGELFF
DNA: TGTGCCACCAGTGCTTGGGGAGGGAACACCGGGGAGCTGTTTTTT

D: -
size: -
V: TRBV6-5
J: TRBJ1-1
CDR3: CASFLGVSTEAFF
DNA: TGTGCCAGCTTCCTAGGAGTGAGCACTGAAGCTTTCTTT

D: TRBD1
size: -
V: TRBV6-5
J: TRBJ1-2
CDR3: CASSYDPTGVDGYTF
DNA: TGTGCCAGCAGTTACGACCCGACAGGGGTGGATGGCTACACCTTC

D: TRBD1
size: -
V: TRBV7-9
J: TRBJ2-2
CDR3: CASSQNRPGTATGELFF
DNA: TGTGCCAGCAGCCAGAACCGACCAGGGACAGCCACCGGGGAGCTGTTTTTT

D: TRBD1
size: -
V: TRBV18
J: TRBJ2-7
CDR3: CASSQGTVYEQYF
DNA: TGTGCCAGCTCACAAGGGACAGTCTACGAGCAGTACTTC

D: -
size: -
V: TRBV4-1
J: TRBJ1-5
CDR3: CASSQVSAGVSNQPQHF
DNA: TGCGCCAGCAGCCAAGTAAGTGCGGGGGTTAGCAATCAGCCCCAGCACTTT

D: -
size: once
V: TRBV19
J: TRBJ1-4
CDR3: CASSVGSGFAEKLFF
DNA: TGTGCCAGTAGTGTAGGGTCGGGGTTCGCTGAAAAACTGTTTTTT

D: -
size: -
V: TRBV30
J: TRBJ2-1
CDR3: CAWSVGGSYNEQFF
DNA: TGTGCCTGGAGTGTCGGGGGCTCCTACAATGAGCAGTTCTTC

D: TRBD1
size: -
V: TRBV19
J: TRBJ1-6
CDR3: CASTDRGEGSPLHF
DNA: TGTGCCAGTACTGACAGGGGTGAGGGTTCACCCCTCCACTTT

D: -
size: -
V: TRBV18
J: TRBJ1-2
CDR3: CASSPFPGPNYGYTF
DNA: TGTGCCAGCTCACCATTCCCCGGTCCTAACTATGGCTACACCTTC

D: TRBD1
size: -
V: TRBV6-6
J: TRBJ1-2
CDR3: CASNAGQGANYGYTF
DNA: TGTGCCAGCAACGCCGGACAGGGGGCTAACTATGGCTACACCTTC

D: -
size: -
V: TRBV27
J: TRBJ2-1
CDR3: CASSLHKTAYNEQFF
DNA: TGTGCCAGCAGTTTACACAAAACAGCATACAATGAGCAGTTCTTC

D: TRBD1
size: -
V: TRBV7-3
J: TRBJ2-2
CDR3: CASAGTGNTGELFF
DNA: TGTGCCAGCGCAGGGACAGGGAACACCGGGGAGCTGTTTTTT

D: -
size: -
V: TRBV5-1
J: TRBJ1-4
CDR3: CASSLPQGTTNEKLFF
DNA: TGCGCCAGCAGCTTGCCGCAGGGGACAACTAATGAAAAACTGTTTTTT

D: -
size: few
V: TRBV5-6
J: TRBJ1-1
CDR3: CASSLGGNTEAFF
DNA: TGTGCCAGCAGCTTGGGAGGGAACACTGAAGCTTTCTTT

D: -
size: -
V: TRBV24-1
J: TRBJ2-1
CDR3: CATSDSAPSVNNEQFF
DNA: TGTGCCACCAGTGATTCCGCCCCGAGCGTTAACAATGAGCAGTTCTTC

D: -
size: -
V: TRBV30
J: TRBJ2-7
CDR3: CAGGRGGSGEQYF
DNA: TGTGCCGGGGGCCGTGGCGGCTCGGGAGAGCAGTACTTC

D: TRBD2
size: -
V: TRBV6-5
J: TRBJ2-7
CDR3: CASTGLAGYEQYF
DNA: TGTGCCAGTACGGGGCTAGCGGGGTACGAGCAGTACTTC

D: TRBD1
size: -
V: TRBV30
J: TRBJ1-1
CDR3: CAWSRGPGTEAFF
DNA: TGTGCCTGGTCCAGGGGGCCGGGCACTGAAGCTTTCTTT

D: TRBD1
size: -
V: TRBV30
J: TRBJ1-4
CDR3: CAWNRDRGHEKLFF
DNA: TGTGCCTGGAACCGGGACAGGGGGCATGAAAAACTGTTTTTT

D: TRBD2
size: -
V: TRBV7-9
J: TRBJ2-1
CDR3: CASSFSSGGNNEQFF
DNA: TGTGCCAGCAGCTTCTCTAGCGGGGGTAACAATGAGCAGTTCTTC

D: TRBD1
size: -
V: TRBV6-2/TRBV6-3
J: TRBJ2-3
CDR3: CASSHGTGKDTQYF
DNA: TGTGCCAGCAGTCATGGGACAGGGAAAGATACGCAGTATTTT

D: TRBD1
size: -
V: TRBV4-1
J: TRBJ1-2
CDR3: CASSRSNLDRGTSDYGYTF
DNA: TGCGCCAGCAGCCGATCCAATCTCGACAGGGGGACTTCAGACTATGGCTACACCTTC

D: -
size: -
V: TRBV3-1/TRBV3-2
J: TRBJ1-3
CDR3: CASSQSGTLGNTIYF
DNA: TGTGCCAGCAGCCAAAGCGGGACCCTTGGAAACACCATATATTTT

D: -
size: -
V: TRBV5-1
J: TRBJ2-3
CDR3: CASSLEQGWSTQYF
DNA: TGCGCCAGCAGCTTGGAACAGGGATGGAGTACGCAGTATTTT

D: -
size: -
V: TRBV7-9
J: TRBJ2-7
CDR3: CASSPDNHLYEQYF
DNA: TGTGCCAGCAGCCCAGACAACCACCTCTACGAGCAGTACTTC

D: TRBD2
size: -
V: TRBV4-1
J: TRBJ2-3
CDR3: CASSQGLAGGLADTQYF
DNA: TGCGCCAGCAGCCAAGGACTAGCGGGGGGGCTAGCAGATACGCAGTATTTT

D: -
size: once
V: TRBV24-1
J: TRBJ2-3
CDR3: CATSDRGRGADTQYF
DNA: TGTGCCACCAGTGATCGCGGTAGGGGCGCAGATACGCAGTATTTT

D: -
size: -
V: TRBV20-1
J: TRBJ2-7
CDR3: CSARGAGLQYF
DNA: TGCAGTGCTAGAGGGGCAGGGTTGCAGTACTTC

D: -
size: -
V: TRBV29-1
J: TRBJ1-5
CDR3: CSVEKGGPNQPQHF
DNA: TGCAGCGTTGAAAAGGGAGGGCCTAATCAGCCCCAGCATTTT

D: TRBD1
size: few
V: TRBV7-9
J: TRBJ2-1
CDR3: CASSGWTGISSNEQFF
DNA: TGTGCCAGCAGCGGATGGACAGGAATTAGCTCCAATGAGCAGTTCTTC

D: -
size: -
V: TRBV5-4
J: TRBJ2-7
CDR3: CASSLPGTSYEQYF
DNA: TGTGCCAGCAGCTTGCCCGGGACTTCCTACGAGCAGTACTTC

D: -
size: -
V: TRBV5-6
J: TRBJ1-2
CDR3: CASSLREGVYGYTF
DNA: TGTGCCAGCAGCTTGAGGGAGGGGGTGTATGGCTACACCTTC

D: TRBD2
size: -
V: TRBV6-4
J: TRBJ2-1
CDR3: CASSPSGASGGAGEQFF
DNA: TGTGCCAGCAGTCCCTCCGGGGCTAGCGGGGGGGCCGGTGAGCAGTTCTTC